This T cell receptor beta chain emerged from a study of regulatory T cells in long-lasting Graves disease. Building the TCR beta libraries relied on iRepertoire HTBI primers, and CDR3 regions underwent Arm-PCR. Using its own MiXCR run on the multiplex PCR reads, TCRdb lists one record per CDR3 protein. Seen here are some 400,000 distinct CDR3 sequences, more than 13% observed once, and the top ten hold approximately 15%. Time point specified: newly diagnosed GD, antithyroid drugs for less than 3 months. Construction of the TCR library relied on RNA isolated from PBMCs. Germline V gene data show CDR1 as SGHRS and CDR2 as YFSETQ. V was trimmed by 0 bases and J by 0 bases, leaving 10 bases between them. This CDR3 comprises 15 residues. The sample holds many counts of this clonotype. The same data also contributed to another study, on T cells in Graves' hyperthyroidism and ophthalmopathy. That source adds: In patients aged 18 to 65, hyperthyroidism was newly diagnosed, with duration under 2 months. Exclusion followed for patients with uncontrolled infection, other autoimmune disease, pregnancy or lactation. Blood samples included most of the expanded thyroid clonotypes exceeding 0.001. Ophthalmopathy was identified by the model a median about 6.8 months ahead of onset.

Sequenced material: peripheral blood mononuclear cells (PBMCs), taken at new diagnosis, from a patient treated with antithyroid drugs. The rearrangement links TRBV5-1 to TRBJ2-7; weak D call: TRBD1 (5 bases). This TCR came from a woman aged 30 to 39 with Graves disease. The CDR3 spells CASSLDTGASYEQYF. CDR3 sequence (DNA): TGCGCCAGCAGCTTGGATACAGGAGCCTCCTACGAGCAGTACTTC.